Presented here are 23 T cell receptor beta chains from one specimen sequenced in a study of cytomegalovirus exposure and HLA in healthy donors. The PCR ran on 60 Vbeta and 13 Jbeta primers. Only in-frame clones appear in the TCRdb table, and some are missing; sequencing was by immunoSEQ multiplex PCR. The sample yields just over 85,000 clones, approximately 83% seen once. Sequencing input: PBMCs. The receptors shown here come from a man between 40 and 49 years old in good health and CMV-seronegative.

This clone was seen a handful of times. This rearrangement joins TRBV6-1 to TRBJ1-4, with a possible D match to TRBD1 (5 bases). CDR1 and CDR2 (germline): MNHNS, SASEGT. Deletions cut 6 bases from V and 10 bases from J, with 21 bases between. The CDR3 totals 15 residues. CDR3 sequence: CASRAGREKRGKLFF. The CDR3 bases are TGTGCCAGCAGGGCGGGGCGAGAGAAGAGGGGAAAACTGTTTTTT.

The CDR3 sequence: CASSIVYRVGNEQFF. DNA for the CDR3: TGTGCCAGTAGTATAGTTTACAGGGTAGGCAATGAGCAGTTCTTC. The chain links TRBV19 to TRBJ2-1; possibly TRBD1 for D (6 bases). V lost 1 base, J lost 6 bases, and 13 bases lay in between. Germline assignment: CDR1 LNHDA and CDR2 SQIVND (reference sequence). The CDR3 contains 15 residues.

The V and J genes are TRBV6-4 and TRBJ2-1; the D gene is possibly TRBD2 (6 bases). The V end lost 3 bases, the J end lost 8 bases, and 11 bases lay between the germline ends. CDR3 length: 13 residues. Germline assignment: CDR1 MRHNA and CDR2 SNTAGT. CDR3 nucleotide sequence: TGTGCCAGCAGTGAGGAGCCTAGCGATGAGCAGTTCTTC. Translating gives CASSEEPSDEQFF.

The V and J genes are TRBV28 and TRBJ1-2; 7 nucleotides agree with TRBD1. Germline CDR1 and CDR2: MDHEN and SYDVKM. The CDR3 runs to 14 residues. Trimming removed 6 bases from V and 7 bases from J; junction bases left unmatched: 11. CDR3 sequence: CASSYHSDRAGYTF. In DNA, the CDR3 is TGTGCCAGCAGCTATCACAGCGACAGGGCTGGCTACACCTTC.

The rearrangement uses TRBV6-1 and TRBJ1-6; D not certain. Germline V lookup: CDR1 MNHNS, CDR2 SASEGT. The CDR3 extends over 16 amino acids. Trimming pared 0 bases from V and 8 bases from J, leaving 14 bases between. The CDR3: CASSEAKPYMHSPLHF. CDR3 DNA sequence: TGTGCCAGCAGTGAAGCGAAACCCTATATGCATTCACCCCTCCACTTT.

The chain has TRBV2 and TRBJ1-5; tentative D call: TRBD1 (6 bases). Germline V gives CDR1 SNHLY, CDR2 FYNNEI. The CDR3 is 14 amino acids. V lost 4 bases and J 2 bases, leaving 9 bases between the germline ends. As DNA, the CDR3 is TGTGCCAGCAGTGGGGGGCAGCGCAATCAGCCCCAGCATTTT. Its protein product is CASSGGQRNQPQHF.

V usage is TRBV7-6 and J usage is TRBJ1-6; D gene uncertain. V was shortened by 7 bases and J by 0 bases, with 7 bases between the two germline ends. The CDR3 spans 14 residues. Germline lookup yields CDR1 SGHVS and CDR2 FNYEAQ. The CDR3: CASTLGSYNSPLHF. The CDR3 nucleotides are TGTGCCAGCACCCTAGGCTCCTATAATTCACCCCTCCACTTT. Supplemented by reference TRBV7-6 and TRBJ1-6, the full variable domain reads GAGVSQSPRYKVTKRGQDVALRCDPISGHVSLYWYRQALGQGPEFLTYFNYEAQQDKSGLPNDRFSAERPEGSISTLTIQRTEQRDSAMYRCASTLGSYNSPLHFGNGTRLTVT.

The chain carries TRBV15 and TRBJ1-5, with 7 positions matching TRBD1. CDR1 and CDR2 from the germline V gene are LNHNV and YYDKDF (reference sequence). The CDR3 is 17 residues long. V trimming: 0 bases; J trimming: 7 bases; junction bases outside the gene matches: 12. CDR3 amino acids: CATSREGQRTLGQPQHF. The CDR3, as DNA: TGTGCCACCAGCAGAGAGGGACAGCGGACCCTTGGACAGCCCCAGCATTTT.

V gene TRBV7-3 combines with J gene TRBJ1-2, with D possibly being TRBD1 (5 bases). With 5 bases removed from V and 6 bases from J, the gap between germline ends came to 13 bases. There are 13 residues in the CDR3. CDR1 is SGHTA and CDR2 is FQGTGA in the germline V gene. CDR3 loop: CASSHRGGDGYTF. CDR3 DNA: TGTGCCAGCAGCCACCGGGGGGGAGATGGCTACACCTTC.

The chain couples TRBV5-1 to TRBJ2-7, with 7 bases lining up with TRBD2. This CDR3 is 12 amino acids long. The V gene's germline CDR1 is SGHRS and CDR2 YFSETQ. Trimming cost V 4 bases and J 4 bases; bases outside gene matches: 2. CDR3 DNA: TGCGCCAGCAGCGGGGGGGGGTACGAGCAGTACTTC. Protein product: CASSGGGYEQYF.

This sequence joins TRBV2 and TRBJ1-6; 7 bases are a match to TRBD1. J lost 5 bases, V lost 5 bases, and 3 bases had no gene match. CDR1 is SNHLY, CDR2 FYNNEI, per germline. The CDR3 is 14 amino acids. Here the CDR3 reads CASSPGQDNSPLHF. In DNA form, the CDR3 reads TGTGCCAGCAGTCCCGGACAGGATAATTCACCCCTCCACTTT.

The genes are TRBV15 and TRBJ1-3; D is unresolved. The germline V gene encodes CDR1 LNHNV and CDR2 YYDKDF (reference sequence). The CDR3 covers 17 residues. V was clipped by 0 bases and J by 0 bases, with 12 bases between them. CDR3: CATSRDTASFSGNTIYF. CDR3 nucleotide sequence: TGTGCCACCAGCAGAGATACAGCCAGCTTCTCTGGAAACACCATATATTTT.

This chain joins TRBV5-1 and TRBJ2-6, with TRBD1 as a possible D gene (5 bases). The CDR3 is 21 residues long. CDR1 SGHRS and CDR2 YFSETQ come from the germline V gene. Trimming left V 1 base short and J 0 bases short, with 23 bases between. The CDR3 is CASSLLTFTQGLLSGANVLTF. The CDR3 bases are TGCGCCAGCAGCTTGTTGACTTTTACTCAGGGTCTCCTCTCTGGGGCCAACGTCCTGACTTTC.

The V call is TRBV4-1, the J call TRBJ2-7; 9 bases agree with TRBD1. The germline V gene encodes CDR1 MGHRA and CDR2 YSYEKL. The V segment lost 1 base and the J segment 2 bases; nucleotides outside the gene matches: 6. The CDR3 loop spans 16 amino acids. The CDR3 is CASSQGGQGLTYEQYF. In DNA form, the CDR3 reads TGCGCCAGCAGCCAAGGGGGACAGGGTCTGACCTACGAGCAGTACTTC.

This clone has a handful of counts. The J gene is TRBJ1-1, the V gene TRBV4-3; 8 bases align to TRBD1. V was pared by 1 base and J by 3 bases, with 4 bases of the junction left unmatched. The CDR3 consists of 15 residues. Germline-derived CDR1 and CDR2 are LGHNA and YSLEER. The CDR3 DNA sequence: TGCGCCAGCAGCCAAGCTACAGGGGGATACACTGAAGCTTTCTTT. Its protein is CASSQATGGYTEAFF.

By proportion, this clone is medium-sized. V usage is TRBV30 and J usage is TRBJ1-1, with a weak D call TRBD1 (5 bases). The germline gives CDR1 GTSNPN, CDR2 SVGIG (reference sequence). This CDR3 is built from 12 residues. The CDR3 reads CAGGLMNTEAFF. The CDR3 DNA is TGTGCGGGGGGACTCATGAACACTGAAGCTTTCTTT.

This chain links TRBV6-6 with TRBJ1-2; 7 nucleotides match TRBD1. CDR3 length: 14 residues. The trim removed 2 bases at V and 6 bases at J, leaving 6 bases unmatched. The V gene's germline CDR1 is MNHNY and CDR2 SVGAGI (reference sequence). As DNA, the CDR3 is TGTGCCAGCAGTTACACGACAGGGAGTGATGGCTACACCTTC. This translates into CASSYTTGSDGYTF.

This chain connects TRBV4-2 to TRBJ2-5; possible D gene TRBD1, 7 bases. The CDR3 runs 17 residues. Germline V lookup: CDR1 LGHNA, CDR2 YNFKEQ. V lost 6 bases and J lost 3, with 23 bases in between. CDR3 region: CASRKSGGTAAKETQYF. In nucleotides, the CDR3 is TGTGCCAGCAGAAAGAGTGGGGGGACAGCGGCTAAAGAGACCCAGTACTTC.

This clone was picked up a small number of times. The gene calls are TRBV6-6 and TRBJ2-2; 7 nucleotides match TRBD2. The CDR3 loop spans 14 amino acids. With 5 bases clipped from V and 4 bases from J, the junction kept 4 bases outside the gene matches. Germline V lookup: CDR1 MNHNY, CDR2 SVGAGI (reference sequence). CDR3 region: CASSAAGITGELFF. CDR3 DNA: TGTGCCAGCAGTGCAGCGGGGATCACCGGGGAGCTGTTTTTT.

V and J are TRBV6-6 and TRBJ2-7, with D perhaps TRBD2 (5 bases). The CDR3 spans 13 residues. CDR1 and CDR2 from the germline V gene are MNHNY and SVGAGI (reference sequence). Trimming cost V 4 bases and J 3 bases, with 10 bases left between them. Here the CDR3 reads CASSLDGLYEQYF. The CDR3 DNA reads as TGTGCCAGCAGTTTAGACGGACTCTACGAGCAGTACTTC.

The chain has TRBV11-3 and TRBJ2-2; TRBD2 matches at 9 bases. This CDR3 is built from 16 residues. CDR1 and CDR2 (germline): SGHNT, YENEEA. V shed 1 base and J 4 bases; nucleotides not matched to a gene: 4. CDR3 residues: CASSLGLAVRTGELFF. CDR3 in DNA: TGTGCCAGCAGCTTAGGACTAGCGGTACGCACCGGGGAGCTGTTTTTT.

This chain links TRBV5-1 with TRBJ1-1, with TRBD1 matching over 7 bases. This CDR3 comprises 14 residues. V was clipped by 3 bases and J by 0 bases; unmatched bases: 2. The V gene's germline CDR1 is SGHRS and CDR2 YFSETQ. This CDR3 is CASSSGQLNTEAFF. Here the CDR3 DNA reads TGCGCCAGCAGCTCGGGACAGTTGAACACTGAAGCTTTCTTT.

The V and J genes are TRBV27 and TRBJ2-3; the match to TRBD2 covers 8 bases. J was trimmed by 9 bases and V by 8 bases; bases with no gene match: 10. CDR1 and CDR2 (germline): MNHEY, SMNVEV (reference sequence). This CDR3 has 13 residues. The CDR3 region has the DNA TGTGCCAGCGGGACTAGTCCCTGGGTCACGCAGTATTTT. As protein: CASGTSPWVTQYF.